This T cell receptor beta chain emerged from a study of neoadjuvant nivolumab and ipilimumab in lung cancer. Method: immunoSEQ multiplex PCR; TCRdb's copy keeps in-frame clones and lacks some. The table has tens of thousands of clones, about four fifths seen once. The CDR3 extends over 12 amino acids. Between the trimmed V and J ends, which lost 6 bases and 5 bases, there was a span of 10 bases. From germline, CDR1 is KGHSH and CDR2 LQKENI. The sequence was collected from an adult with non-small cell lung cancer. This specimen was peripheral blood, taken before neoadjuvant nivolumab, alone or with ipilimumab. The V call is TRBV18, the J call TRBJ2-5; D may be TRBD1 (6 bases). CDR3 residues: CASSYRDETQYF. The CDR3 region has the DNA TGTGCCAGCTCTTACAGGGATGAGACCCAGTACTTC.